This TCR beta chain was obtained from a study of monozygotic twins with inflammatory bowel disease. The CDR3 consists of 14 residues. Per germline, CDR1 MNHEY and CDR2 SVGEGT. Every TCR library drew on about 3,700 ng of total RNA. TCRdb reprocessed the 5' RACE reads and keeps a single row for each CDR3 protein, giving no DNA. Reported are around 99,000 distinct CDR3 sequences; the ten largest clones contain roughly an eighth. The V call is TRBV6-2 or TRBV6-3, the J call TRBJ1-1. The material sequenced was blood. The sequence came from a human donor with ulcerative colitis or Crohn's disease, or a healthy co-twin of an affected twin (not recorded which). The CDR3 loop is CASSLTRMNTEAFF.